The clone carrying this T cell receptor beta chain was observed a handful of times. What it binds is not known. The data belong to a study of blood T cells in healthy people across ages. Using a J-beta primer mix together with a sample-barcoded 5' primer, a second PCR was run for about 7 to 12 cycles. TCRdb reprocessed the 5' RACE reads via MiXCR and lists one record per CDR3 protein. The sample lists 1,300,000 or so distinct CDR3 sequences; roughly 64% were seen once. The CDR3 loop spans 14 amino acids. V lost 7 bases to trimming and J lost 0 bases; unmatched junction nucleotides: 6. Whole-study findings and limits: In these data, TCR beta diversity tracked strongly with naive T cell percentage. Greater diversity and more naive CD4+ cells were seen in long-lived donors than in aged donors.

The rearrangement links TRBV12-3 or TRBV12-4 to TRBJ2-7; 7 nucleotides line up with TRBD1. The specimen was blood. This clonotype originated in a man aged 18 to 30 in good health. CDR3 bases: TGTGCCAGCACCACTGGGGACAGCTCCTACGAGCAGTACTTC. Amino acid sequence: CASTTGDSSYEQYF.